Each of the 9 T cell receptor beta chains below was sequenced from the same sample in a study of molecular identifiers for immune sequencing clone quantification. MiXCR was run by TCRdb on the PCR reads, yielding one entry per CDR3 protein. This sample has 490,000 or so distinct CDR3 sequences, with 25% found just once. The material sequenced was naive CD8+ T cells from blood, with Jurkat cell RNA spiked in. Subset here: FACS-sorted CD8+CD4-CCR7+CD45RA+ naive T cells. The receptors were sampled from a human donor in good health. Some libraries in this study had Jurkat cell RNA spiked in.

CDR3 sequence (DNA): TGCGCCAGCAGCCAAGAGGACAGGGGCGCACAGCGGAACACTGAAGCTTTCTTT. Translating gives CASSQEDRGAQRNTEAFF. This chain connects TRBV4-3 to TRBJ1-1, with TRBD1 matching 9 bases. The V gene's germline CDR1 is LGHNA and CDR2 YSLEER. The V gene end was trimmed by 0 bases and the J gene end by 1 base; junction bases not matched to a gene: 9. There are 18 residues in the CDR3.

CDR3 DNA sequence: TGCGCCAGCAGCCAGGCGACAGCCCCACTTGAAAAACTGTTTTTT. It yields the protein CASSQATAPLEKLFF. The rearrangement joins TRBV4-3 to TRBJ1-4, with D perhaps matching TRBD1 (5 bases). Between the trimmed V and J ends, which lost 3 bases and 7 bases, there was a span of 15 bases. This CDR3 region has 15 residues. Germline loops: CDR1 LGHNA, CDR2 YSLEER.

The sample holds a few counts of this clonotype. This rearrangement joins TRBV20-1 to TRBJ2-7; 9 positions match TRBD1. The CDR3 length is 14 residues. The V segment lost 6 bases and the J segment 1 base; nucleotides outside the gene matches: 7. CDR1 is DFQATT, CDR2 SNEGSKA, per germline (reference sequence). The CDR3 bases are TGCAGTGCGAGGACAGGGGCGGTATCCTACGAGCAGTACTTC. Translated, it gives CSARTGAVSYEQYF.

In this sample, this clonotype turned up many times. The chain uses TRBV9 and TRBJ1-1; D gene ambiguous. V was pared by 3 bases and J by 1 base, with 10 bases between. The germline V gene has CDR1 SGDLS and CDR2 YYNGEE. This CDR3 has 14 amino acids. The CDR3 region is CASSDPRQNTEAFF. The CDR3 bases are TGTGCCAGCAGCGACCCCCGCCAGAACACTGAAGCTTTCTTT. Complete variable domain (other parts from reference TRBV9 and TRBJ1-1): DSGVTQTPKHLITATGQRVTLRCSPRSGDLSVYWYQQSLDQGLQFLIQYYNGEERAKGNILERFSAQQFPDLHSELNLSSLELGDSALYFCASSDPRQNTEAFFGQGTRLTVV.

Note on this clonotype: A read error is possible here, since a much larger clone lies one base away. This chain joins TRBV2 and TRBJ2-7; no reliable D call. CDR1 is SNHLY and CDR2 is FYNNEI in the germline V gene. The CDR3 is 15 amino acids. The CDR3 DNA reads TGTGCCAGCAGTGCCTTCAGGAGCGAGTACTACGTGCAGTACTTC. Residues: CASSAFRSEYYVQYF.

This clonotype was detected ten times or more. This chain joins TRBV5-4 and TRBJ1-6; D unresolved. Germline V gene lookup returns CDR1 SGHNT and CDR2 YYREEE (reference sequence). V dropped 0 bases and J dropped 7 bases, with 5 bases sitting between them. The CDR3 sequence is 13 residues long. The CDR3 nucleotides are TGTGCCAGCAGCTTGGACAGAAATTCACCCCTCCACTTT. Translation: CASSLDRNSPLHF.

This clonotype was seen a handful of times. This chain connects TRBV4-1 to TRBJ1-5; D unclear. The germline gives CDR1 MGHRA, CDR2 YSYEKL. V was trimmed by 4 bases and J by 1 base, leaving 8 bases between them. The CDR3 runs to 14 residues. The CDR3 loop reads CASSPGWSNQPQHF. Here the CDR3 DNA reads TGCGCCAGCAGCCCGGGGTGGAGCAATCAGCCCCAGCATTTT.

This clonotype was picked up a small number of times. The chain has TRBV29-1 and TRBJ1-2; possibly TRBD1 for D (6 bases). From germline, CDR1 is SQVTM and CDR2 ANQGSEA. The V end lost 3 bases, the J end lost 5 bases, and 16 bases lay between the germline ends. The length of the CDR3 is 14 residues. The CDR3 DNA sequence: TGCAGCGTTGAGTCACAGGGCGATGGGTATGGCTACACCTTC. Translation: CSVESQGDGYGYTF.

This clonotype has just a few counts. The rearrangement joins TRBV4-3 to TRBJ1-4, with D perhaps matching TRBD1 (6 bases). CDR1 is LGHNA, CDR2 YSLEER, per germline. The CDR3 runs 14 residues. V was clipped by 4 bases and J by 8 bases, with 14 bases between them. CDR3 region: CASSPIAGEEKLFF. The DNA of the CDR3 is TGCGCCAGCAGCCCCATTGCAGGGGAAGAAAAACTGTTTTTT.